The clone carrying this T cell receptor beta chain was observed at least ten times. The sample comes from a study of T cells in Graves' hyperthyroidism and ophthalmopathy. Using RNA transcripts as the source, TCR beta CDR3 regions were amplified. RT-PCR in the first round (using the HTBI primer set) targeted the TCR CDR3. MiXCR was run by TCRdb on the multiplex PCR reads, yielding one entry per CDR3 protein. The table has 300,000 to 450,000 distinct CDR3 sequences, 14% seen once; the top ten hold around a fifth. CDR1 is SNHLY and CDR2 is FYNNEI in the germline V gene. Trimming at V came to 1 base and at J to 2 bases, leaving 4 bases not matched to a gene. CDR3 length equals 16 residues.

The chain has TRBV2 and TRBJ2-3, with 9 bases fitting TRBD2. The clonotype was recovered from a woman aged 25 to 45 with Graves' ophthalmopathy. The sample taken for sequencing was blood. The CDR3 coding sequence is TGTGCCAGCAGTGAAGGTAGCGGGGGAGCCACAGATACGCAGTATTTT. Protein: CASSEGSGGATDTQYF.